The sequence of this T cell receptor beta chain was determined in a study of T-cell reconstitution after alpha-beta-depleted transplantation in children. Unique molecular identifiers were built into the TCRbeta library. TCRdb passed the PCR reads through MiXCR, listing each CDR3 protein once. There are around 580,000 distinct CDR3 sequences in the sample; under 30% occur only once, and 12% to 15% lies in the top ten. V was pared by 5 bases and J by 0 bases, with 11 bases between. This CDR3 comprises 15 residues. The germline gives CDR1 MNHNS, CDR2 SASEGT. In this sample, this clonotype turned up a few times. Its antigen is currently unknown. Broader study findings: Some patients' high day-60 TCRbeta diversity was traced to surviving recipient T cells and thymic progenitors. T-cell counts and diversity at one year following transplant were attributed mainly to newly produced T cells. The origin of alpha-beta T cells about two months after transplant was reportedly several hundred expanded graft clones.

This rearrangement joins TRBV6-1 to TRBJ1-3, with a tentative D call TRBD1 (6 bases). Source: PBMCs, mostly from graft donor cells, taken 360 days after TCRalphabeta/CD19-depleted stem cell transplant. The receptor was isolated from a boy under three years old who had a stem cell transplant for acute myeloid leukemia, so the T cells may come from the graft donor. The CDR3 protein is CASSITGTSGNTIYF. For the CDR3, the DNA is TGTGCCAGCAGTATAACAGGGACCTCTGGAAACACCATATATTTT.